This is a list of T cell receptor beta chains from one sample in a study of CD8+CD57+ T cells in acquired aplastic anemia. TCRdb re-analysed the reads in MiXCR, keeping a single row per CDR3 protein. Among about 210,000 distinct CDR3 sequences listed, approximately 35% were seen once. Source material: sorted CD4+, CD8+, or CD8+CD57+ T cells (not recorded which) from PBMCs. Receptor source: a human donor in good health, serving as a control. Each CDR3 is given with its conserved first and last residue. The D gene is left open where the match is weak. Size tells how often a clone was seen (once, few, many) or the class of an expanded clone, and some rows leave it out.

J	size	V	D	CDR3	DNA
TRBJ2-7	-	TRBV6-1	-	CASKFTGEDYEQYF	TGTGCCAGCAAGTTCACAGGGGAGGACTACGAGCAGTACTTC
TRBJ1-2	-	TRBV2	TRBD1	CASSSGQMDYGYTF	TGTGCCAGCAGCTCGGGACAGATGGACTATGGCTACACCTTC
TRBJ2-2	-	TRBV5-1	TRBD2	CASSLLPSGGASGELFF	TGCGCCAGCAGCTTGTTACCTAGCGGGGGGGCCTCCGGGGAGCTGTTTTTT
TRBJ2-7	-	TRBV27	-	CASSLYKSSYEQYF	TGTGCCAGCAGTTTATATAAGAGCTCCTACGAGCAGTACTTC
TRBJ2-2	many	TRBV19	-	CASSFGRDTGELFF	TGTGCCAGTAGTTTTGGACGGGACACCGGGGAGCTGTTTTTT
TRBJ1-5	-	TRBV6-1	-	CASSPLRTFYSNQPQHF	TGTGCCAGCAGTCCCCTTAGGACATTCTATAGCAATCAGCCCCAGCATTTT
TRBJ1-1	-	TRBV4-2	TRBD1	CASSPSVTGGFDTEAFF	TGTGCCAGCAGCCCAAGCGTGACAGGGGGCTTTGACACTGAAGCTTTCTTT
TRBJ2-5	-	TRBV3-1	TRBD2	CASRQHVIGGAGETQYF	TGTGCCAGCAGACAACATGTGATCGGGGGGGCAGGAGAGACCCAGTACTTC
TRBJ2-7	few	TRBV5-8	TRBD2	CASPLGRAAYEQYF	TGTGCTAGCCCCCTTGGGAGGGCGGCGTACGAGCAGTACTTC
TRBJ1-1	few	TRBV5-1	-	CASSPRLPGTEAFF	TGCGCCAGCAGCCCCCGGTTGCCGGGAACTGAAGCTTTCTTT
TRBJ2-7	many	TRBV7-9	-	CASSLGRFASYEQYF	TGTGCCAGCAGCTTAGGTCGGTTCGCATCCTACGAGCAGTACTTC
TRBJ1-2	many	TRBV20-1	-	CSAPGTVTKPKNYGYTF	TGCAGTGCTCCAGGAACAGTTACTAAACCGAAGAACTATGGCTACACCTTC
TRBJ1-5	once	TRBV20-1	-	CSARGTTSNQPQHF	TGCAGTGCTAGGGGGACAACTAGCAATCAGCCCCAGCATTTT
TRBJ2-3	many	TRBV7-3	-	CASSLTSVDTQYF	TGTGCCAGCAGCCTAACTTCGGTAGATACGCAGTATTTT
TRBJ2-1	-	TRBV9	-	CASSAYLAHDGNEQFF	TGTGCCAGCAGCGCCTATTTAGCGCACGATGGCAATGAGCAGTTCTTC
TRBJ1-2	-	TRBV6-5	-	CASSYGTDYGYTF	TGTGCCAGCAGTTACGGGACGGACTATGGCTACACCTTC
TRBJ1-2	-	TRBV7-8	TRBD1	CASGGGGTGVLNYGYTF	TGTGCCAGCGGTGGGGGCGGGACAGGGGTGTTGAACTATGGCTACACCTTC
TRBJ2-2	few	TRBV20-1	TRBD1	CSATPTGITGELFF	TGCAGTGCTACGCCGACAGGGATCACCGGGGAGCTGTTTTTT
TRBJ2-7	many	TRBV6-5	TRBD1	CASSYTTGSEQYF	TGTGCCAGCAGTTACACGACAGGGAGCGAGCAGTACTTC
TRBJ2-3	-	TRBV24-1	TRBD1	CATSDHDRGRTDTQYF	TGTGCCACCAGTGATCACGACAGGGGGCGAACAGATACGCAGTATTTT
TRBJ2-7	many	TRBV5-1	-	CASRPEVTVTYEQYF	TGCGCCAGCAGGCCCGAGGTAACGGTTACCTACGAGCAGTACTTC
TRBJ1-5	-	TRBV24-1	-	CATSSDRDNQPQHF	TGTGCCACCAGTTCGGACAGAGACAATCAGCCCCAGCATTTT
TRBJ1-4	many	TRBV20-1	-	CSAEDGNEKLFF	TGCAGTGCTGAGGACGGGAATGAAAAACTGTTTTTT
TRBJ2-5	-	TRBV11-2	-	CDSSFYICSARGTETQYF	-
TRBJ2-5	many	TRBV2	-	CASSEDLQETQYF	TGTGCCAGCAGTGAAGACTTACAAGAGACCCAGTACTTC
TRBJ1-5	-	TRBV4-2	-	CASSQAEGKTYQPQHF	TGTGCCAGCAGCCAAGCCGAGGGGAAGACTTATCAGCCCCAGCATTTT
TRBJ2-7	-	TRBV3-1	TRBD1	CASSQGTGGTYEQYF	TGTGCCAGCAGCCAAGGGACAGGGGGGACCTACGAGCAGTACTTC
TRBJ1-2	-	TRBV19	-	CASTVTGNYGYTF	TGTGCCAGTACCGTCACAGGGAACTATGGCTACACCTTC
TRBJ1-2	few	TRBV19	-	CASSTTDIINYGYTF	TGTGCCAGTAGTACCACGGACATCATTAACTATGGCTACACCTTC
TRBJ1-2	-	TRBV10-3	-	CAITSRGADYGYTF	TGTGCCATCACCTCACGGGGGGCCGACTATGGCTACACCTTC
TRBJ1-2	many	TRBV11-2	TRBD1	CASRRTGGAFYGYTF	TGTGCCAGCAGGCGGACAGGGGGCGCGTTCTATGGCTACACCTTC
TRBJ2-1	many	TRBV24-1	-	CATSDRVGSLNEQFF	TGTGCCACCAGTGACCGCGTCGGCAGCCTCAATGAGCAGTTCTTC
TRBJ2-1	few	TRBV10-3	-	CAIRQGGSYNEQFF	TGTGCCATCAGGCAGGGGGGGTCCTACAATGAGCAGTTCTTC
TRBJ2-7	-	TRBV10-3	-	CASRPTGLYEQYF	TGTGCCAGCAGACCCACAGGGCTCTACGAGCAGTACTTC
TRBJ2-7	many	TRBV12-3/TRBV12-4	TRBD1	CASSDRGQGAFYEQYF	TGTGCCAGCAGTGATAGAGGACAGGGGGCTTTCTACGAGCAGTACTTC
TRBJ1-1	many	TRBV19	-	CASSWGAIGNTEAFF	TGTGCCAGTAGTTGGGGGGCGATTGGGAACACTGAAGCTTTCTTT
TRBJ2-2	many	TRBV7-8	-	CASSYPRDRESNTGELFF	TGTGCCAGCAGCTACCCGCGGGACAGAGAGTCGAACACCGGGGAGCTGTTTTTT
TRBJ1-5	few	TRBV6-1	-	CASSEGSAREPQHF	TGTGCCAGCAGTGAAGGGTCGGCTCGAGAGCCCCAGCATTTT
TRBJ2-5	many	TRBV29-1	-	CSVEVGRAPRETQYF	TGCAGCGTTGAGGTCGGGCGGGCCCCGAGGGAGACCCAGTACTTC
TRBJ1-2	-	TRBV29-1	-	CSVVVTAANYGYTF	TGCAGCGTGGTGGTGACAGCGGCTAACTATGGCTACACCTTC
TRBJ1-4	-	TRBV19	-	CASSPPGAANEKLFF	TGTGCCAGTAGTCCACCAGGGGCCGCTAATGAAAAACTGTTTTTT
TRBJ2-7	many	TRBV2	-	CASSEAGVRQYF	TGTGCCAGCAGTGAAGCGGGGGTCCGGCAGTACTTC
TRBJ1-1	many	TRBV20-1	-	CRADSMNTEAFF	TGCAGAGCGGACAGTATGAACACTGAAGCTTTCTTT
TRBJ1-1	many	TRBV10-3	-	CAISTTLVQAGTEAEAFF	TGTGCCATCAGTACGACATTGGTCCAGGCAGGTACGGAGGCTGAAGCTTTCTTT
TRBJ1-4	-	TRBV5-1	-	CASSLVGDLEKLFF	TGCGCCAGCAGCTTGGTAGGGGACCTTGAAAAACTGTTTTTT
TRBJ1-1	many	TRBV7-3	-	CASSPSGSMNTEAFF	TGTGCCAGCAGCCCCAGCGGATCCATGAACACTGAAGCTTTCTTT
TRBJ2-2	-	TRBV3-1	-	CASSYREAGELFF	TGTGCCAGCAGCTACAGGGAGGCCGGGGAGCTGTTTTTT